This TCR beta chain was identified during a study of cytomegalovirus exposure and HLA in healthy donors (dated by TCRdb to about 2017). Broadly, across the study: In an earlier analysis of under 750 of the donors, roughly 300 Gb of sequence data and approximately 100 million unique TCR beta sequences from roughly 190 million T cells were reported. The number of donors typed differed by locus, with about 629-640 for A, B, C, DRB1 and DQB1, around 500 for DQA1, 600 to 610 for DPA1, and under 490 for DPB1. A handful of DR-DQ haplotypes were treated as single units for association and clustering because of strong linkage in the cohort. Across approximately 400 genotyped donors of the cohort, an average of about 250,000 unique TCR beta nucleotide sequences per donor were sequenced, and roughly a sixth of those sequences were non-productive. In an earlier analysis of 550 to 700 of the donors, high-throughput TCR beta sequencing was used to judge whether each TCR beta V gene segment behaved as functional or pseudogenic. The study profiled the T cell repertoires of hundreds of subjects by immunosequencing and related them to cytomegalovirus serostatus. Every repertoire in the discovery cohort had been generated on one and the same sequencing platform. Rather than using new phenotypic data, the later analysis identified candidate immune exposures from TCR beta sequences and from how often those sequences occurred across donors. In a later genetic analysis, genome-wide SNP genotypes for about three fifths of the roughly 670 donors were used, and that subset was treated as a discovery cohort. Roughly 300 gigabases of sequencing data and 70 million to 85 million unique TCR sequences were included in an early release covering 550 to 650 HLA-typed donors. In a later analysis, previously published TCR beta repertoires from 550 to 700 donors were re-analyzed and high-resolution HLA genotyping was added so that TCR occurrence patterns could be studied. The aim of the study was to test whether cataloging public T cell receptors could identify signatures of past pathogen exposure. The genetic ancestry cluster associated with self-reported Caucasian donors included over 65% of the 398 genotyped donors. To predict cytomegalovirus infection status, the study brought together high-throughput TCR immunosequencing, statistical association of individual TCRs with disease status, and machine learning. Donor age, sex, ethnicity and CMV serostatus were compiled together with the repertoire data. HLA typing included class I and class II loci at four-digit resolution. In addition to the first cohort of 650 to 750 subjects, a separate validation cohort of approximately 130 different subjects was used. The paper's findings and limits, for the study overall: Correlated functional status among segregating V segments might be attributable to linkage disequilibrium, but an unknown experimental factor could not be ruled out. Across donors, most TCR sequences were observed very rarely, whereas some public TCRs were present in many individuals. V-gene and J-gene trimming of TCR beta chains was associated with a missense DCLRE1C variant in a later genetic analysis, and the association was replicated in an independent cohort. CMV serostatus was the only immune exposure information available for the cohort. Strong co-occurrence of HLA alleles, especially DR and DQ, made assigning TCR associations to individual alleles difficult. Presence/absence analyses assumed roughly uniform sequencing depth across donors, an assumption that may not hold. The authors suggested that the approach could potentially be extended to other disease states and immunological phenotypes. The classifier was reported to diagnose cytomegalovirus status with high specificity and sensitivity in both the original and validation cohorts. Because some donors lacked HLA typing at each locus, the association tests relied only on the typed subset. In vitro tests confirmed that a few of the cytomegalovirus-associated TCR beta chains recognize cytomegalovirus antigens. At a false discovery rate of 0.05, a later analysis linked about 16,000 TCR beta sequences to specific HLA alleles. The sequencing pipeline was judged likely to have produced a cluster of highly shared sequence variants as a technical artifact. The cohort was sequenced for TCR beta chains only, and without alpha or paired-chain data the features that could be detected were limited. A further reported finding was that TCR beta sequences accurately predicted the HLA-A and HLA-B alleles for most subjects in the first cohort. In an earlier analysis of about 600 of the donors, most TCR beta V segments appeared in productive rearrangements about 87% or about 30% of the time, broadly matching IMGT annotations. The earlier analysis of around 600 of the donors excluded some 15 rarely observed V segments, including chromosome 9 orphons, because counts were too low. In the study, about 150 TCR beta chains were listed as associated with cytomegalovirus. According to a later analysis, most CMV-associated TCR beta chains appeared to be HLA-restricted, and the HLA associations seemed to be driven largely by CMV exposure. Compared with equally common non-associated chains, HLA-associated TCR beta chains in a later analysis were more clonally expanded and had lower generation probabilities. A later analysis reported that several top co-occurrence clusters appeared linked to parvovirus B19, influenza, CMV and Epstein-Barr virus. In a later analysis, the rate of TCR association differed among HLA loci, with DRB1 alleles having the most associated TCRs and HLA-C alleles having the fewest. A later genetic analysis reported fewer N-insertions in productive TCRs among donors in an Asian-associated ancestry cluster than the roughly 640-donor mean. Some IMGT-functional V segments, including TRBV6-2 and TRBV6-3, could not be told apart with the 87-base-pair reads, so those segments were excluded.

In total, approximately 610 healthy bone marrow donors made up the cohort. At the time of sampling, all cohort members were nominally healthy, though unrecorded immune exposures were likely present. The donor was CMV seropositive and belonged to the group of 250 to 300 seropositive cohort members. Each donor provided a peripheral blood sample, and peripheral blood mononuclear cells were used for TCR beta sequencing. Genomic DNA extraction from the blood cell samples was performed with the Qiagen DNeasy Blood Extraction Kit. Libraries came from the immunoSEQ multiplex PCR assay. For the multiplex PCR, a mixture combining 60 forward primers for TCR Vbeta segments and 13 reverse primers for TCR Jbeta segments was used. The CDR3 region of rearranged TCR beta genes was amplified from genomic DNA with a multiplex PCR assay. Amplified TCR beta libraries were sequenced as 87-base-pair reads on the Illumina HiSeq System. Per the authors' processing: In a later analysis, 77 million or so unique TCR beta chains were counted across the 500 to 850 repertoires, and around 10 million of these chains were shared by at least two donors. Raw reads were error-corrected and collapsed into unique sequences with a nearest-neighbor algorithm that merged closely related sequences to remove PCR and sequencing errors. Alignment of CDR3 sequences to IMGT reference sequences was used to assign V, D and J gene segments. For a sequence to be retained, at least a six-nucleotide match to both a V gene segment and a J gene segment was required. Rearrangements were classified as productive when the CDR3 lacked stop codons and remained in frame with V and J, and all other rearrangements were classified as non-productive. CDR3 was defined by IMGT convention, running from the second conserved V-encoded cysteine to the conserved J-encoded phenylalanine. The earlier analysis of about 570 of the donors excluded any sequence lacking an unambiguous match to a single V gene segment. In an earlier analysis of approximately 590 of the donors, V segments were called functional above 56.7% productive rearrangements and were called segregating when the between-donor standard deviation exceeded 5%. A statistical classification framework was developed to diagnose cytomegalovirus status using the catalog of TCR beta chain sequences. In a later analysis, V and J genes were assigned by comparing TCR nucleotide sequences against IMGT/GENE-DB human TR gene sequences. The TCRdist pipeline was used in a later analysis to assign CDR3 sequences and most-parsimonious VDJ recombination scenarios. In a later analysis, every TCR beta chain was defined by the combination of its CDR3 amino acid sequence and its V-gene family, and reads without a unique V-gene family were dropped. To address suspected cross-contamination and a sequencing artifact, a later analysis removed over 500 highly shared, low-generation-probability nucleotide sequences. In a later analysis, a clonal expansion index for each public chain was calculated from normalized within-repertoire ranks of inferred template counts. In a later analysis, generation probabilities were computed with a VDJ recombination model fitted to out-of-frame rearrangements, and the resulting probabilities were checked against IGoR. In a later analysis, TCR-TCR, TCR-HLA and TCR-CMV co-occurrence was scored with hypergeometric tests, and a repertoire-size bias correction was applied to TCR pairs. To estimate false discovery rates, a later analysis permuted the HLA or CMV assignments 20 times. In a later analysis, co-occurring TCRs were grouped using DBSCAN, with TCRdist sequence similarity added in when clustering inside HLA-allele-positive subsets. Co-occurrence clustering excluded repertoires with fewer than 30,000 or more than 120,000 public chains, plus five with anomalous nucleotide sharing. TCRdb re-hosts the immuneACCESS table, in-frame sequences only. Its copies lack some clones; in the studies checked, an unresolved V gene accounts for under half of them, and the cause for the rest is not known. Clone size and V and J calls were adopted from that table, with D and trimming inferred from the DNA. The sample table contains approximately 210,000 clones; only one count was recorded for roughly 82% of them. The ten biggest clones cover roughly 6% of the sample.

Notes on this clone: The antigen it recognizes is unknown. No base quality values were provided; no much bigger clone lies one nucleotide off.

Clipping removes 4 bases from V and 0 bases from J, with 10 as the unmatched junction base count. CDR1 and CDR2 are drawn from the germline V gene (reference sequence): SGHNT, YYREEE. The CDR3 covers 16 residues, taking in both the cysteine and the phenylalanine. Kept here is only the CDR3 DNA, which spans 48 bases and is read in frame from base 1. The rearranged chain carries TRBV5-4 and TRBJ2-7; 7 central bases correspond to TRBD2. The sequenced sample was PBMCs. The receptor comes from a man aged 35-49 years in good health and CMV-seropositive. The DNA sequence is TGTGCCAGCAGCCCGGCGGGTAGCGGGCGCTCCTACGAGCAGTACTTC. This sequence encodes CASSPAGSGRSYEQYF.